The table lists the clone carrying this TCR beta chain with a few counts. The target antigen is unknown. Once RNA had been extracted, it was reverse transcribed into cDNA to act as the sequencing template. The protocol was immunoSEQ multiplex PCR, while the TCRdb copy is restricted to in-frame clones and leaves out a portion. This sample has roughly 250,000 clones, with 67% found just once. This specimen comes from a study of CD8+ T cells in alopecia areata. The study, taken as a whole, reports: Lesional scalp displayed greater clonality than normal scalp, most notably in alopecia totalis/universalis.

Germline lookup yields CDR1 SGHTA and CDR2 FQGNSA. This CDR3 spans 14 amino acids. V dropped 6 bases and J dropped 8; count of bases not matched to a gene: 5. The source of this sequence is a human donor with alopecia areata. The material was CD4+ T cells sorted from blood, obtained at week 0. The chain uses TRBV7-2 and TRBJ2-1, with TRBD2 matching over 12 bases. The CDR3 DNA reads TGTGCCAGCAGGCTAGCGGGGGGGCCGGATGAGCAGTTCTTC. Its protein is CASRLAGGPDEQFF.